The 23 T cell receptor beta chains below all came from one sample that was sequenced in a study of cytotoxic CD8 clonotypes in ibrutinib-treated CLL. Method: immunoSEQ multiplex PCR; TCRdb's copy keeps in-frame clones and lacks some. This table has 150,000 to 250,000 clones, 72% appearing once. Sequencing was performed on PBMCs, taken after 24 months of ibrutinib treatment. These TCRs come from a human donor with chronic lymphocytic leukemia.

This chain connects TRBV6-6 to TRBJ2-4; TRBD1 is a possible D gene (6 bases). The CDR3 has 15 amino acids. V lost 6 bases and J lost 0, with 12 bases in between. CDR1 and CDR2 from the germline V gene are MNHNY and SVGAGI (reference sequence). CDR3 region: CASRPPTGAKNIQYF. The CDR3, as DNA: TGTGCCAGCAGACCACCGACAGGAGCCAAAAACATTCAGTACTTC.

This clone was picked up one time. This chain uses TRBV27 with TRBJ2-1, with D tentatively TRBD2 (5 bases). Germline CDR1 is MNHEY and CDR2 is SMNVEV (reference sequence). The CDR3 totals 13 residues. The germline V and J ends were trimmed by 0 bases and 10 bases, with 10 bases remaining between them. The CDR3 here is CASSLSLSGEQFF. In DNA form, the CDR3 reads TGTGCCAGCAGTTTATCGTTGAGCGGAGAGCAGTTCTTC.

The V and J genes are TRBV28 and TRBJ2-7; perhaps TRBD1 as D (7 bases). Looked up from germline, CDR1 is MDHEN and CDR2 is SYDVKM. The CDR3 contains 16 residues. V shed 6 bases and J shed 7 bases, with 25 bases lying between them. The CDR3: CASRQGGGSTLGEQYF. CDR3 sequence (DNA): TGTGCCAGCAGGCAAGGAGGGGGCTCTACCTTGGGAGAGCAGTACTTC. Full variable domain (missing parts from reference TRBV28 and TRBJ2-7): DVKVTQSSRYLVKRTGEKVFLECVQDMDHENMFWYRQDPGLGLRLIYFSYDVKMKEKGDIPEGYSVSREKKERFSLILESASTNQTSMYLCASRQGGGSTLGEQYFGPGTRLTVT.

Only a few counts were recorded for this clone. V gene TRBV2 combines with J gene TRBJ2-5; 9 bases match TRBD2. CDR3 length equals 15 residues. Trimming took 6 bases from V and 2 from J; bases not matched to a gene: 7. CDR1 is SNHLY and CDR2 is FYNNEI in the germline V gene. The chain's CDR3 is CASRPTSGSQETQYF. The DNA for the CDR3 is TGTGCCAGCAGGCCGACTAGCGGATCACAAGAGACCCAGTACTTC.

The chain carries TRBV27 and TRBJ1-2, with D perhaps TRBD1 (5 bases). Germline CDR1 reads MNHEY; CDR2 reads SMNVEV (reference sequence). The length of the CDR3 is 14 residues. The V gene lost 0 bases and the J gene lost 4 bases, with 9 bases spanning the gap. CDR3 bases: TGTGCCAGCAGTTTATCGGCAGGGACCTATGGCTACACCTTC. Protein: CASSLSAGTYGYTF.

V usage is TRBV4-3 and J usage is TRBJ2-1; D may be TRBD1 (6 bases). The CDR3 loop spans 17 amino acids. CDR1 and CDR2 (germline): LGHNA, YSLEER. V was trimmed by 0 bases and J by 4 bases, leaving 16 bases between them. The CDR3 coding sequence is TGCGCCAGCAGCCAAGATCGGGTACAGGGCGGTTACAATGAGCAGTTCTTC. Translated, it gives CASSQDRVQGGYNEQFF.

V usage is TRBV7-2 and J usage is TRBJ1-4; perhaps TRBD1 as D (5 bases). V was trimmed by 1 base and J by 10 bases, leaving 19 bases between them. CDR1 is SGHTA, CDR2 FQGNSA, per germline. The CDR3 consists of 16 residues. CDR3 nucleotides: TGTGCCAGCAGCTTAGAATTGCGTCAGGGTAATCGAAAACTGTTTTTT. Translating it yields CASSLELRQGNRKLFF.

The rearrangement uses TRBV7-9 and TRBJ2-7; 7 nucleotides agree with TRBD1. The CDR3 extends over 14 amino acids. Germline V gives CDR1 SEHNR, CDR2 FQNEAQ (reference sequence). Germline trimming cut 4 bases from V and 3 bases from J; bases unmatched to any gene: 6. The DNA for the CDR3 is TGTGCCAGCAGCTCGACAGGGATGAGCTACGAGCAGTACTTC. This translates into CASSSTGMSYEQYF.

This chain joins TRBV4-2 and TRBJ2-3, with 13 bases aligning to TRBD2. Unmatched junction bases numbered 9, after V lost 8 bases and J lost 1 base. CDR1 and CDR2 from the germline V gene are LGHNA and YNFKEQ. The CDR3 totals 17 residues. The DNA for the CDR3 is TGTGCCAGCGCGACTAGCGGGAGGCCCCGGGGCACAGATACGCAGTATTTT. Protein sequence: CASATSGRPRGTDTQYF.

The chain joins TRBV7-2 to TRBJ2-7; D may be TRBD1 (5 bases). Trimming removed 0 bases from V and 5 bases from J, with 11 bases in between. The CDR3 consists of 14 residues. In germline, CDR1 is SGHTA, CDR2 FQGNSA. CDR3 in amino acids: CASSLAAGWNEQYF. Here the CDR3 DNA reads TGTGCCAGCAGCTTAGCGGCAGGGTGGAACGAGCAGTACTTC.

This chain uses TRBV10-1 with TRBJ2-3; D is uncertain. The CDR3 has 16 residues. The V end lost 0 bases, the J end lost 9 bases, and 19 bases lay between the germline ends. CDR1 WNHNN and CDR2 SYGVQD come from the germline V gene (reference sequence). The chain's CDR3 is CASSESVPAIGSTQYF. CDR3 nucleotides: TGCGCCAGCAGTGAGTCTGTTCCAGCGATCGGAAGCACGCAGTATTTT.

The rearrangement joins TRBV7-8 to TRBJ1-2; possibly TRBD1 for D (6 bases). CDR1 SGHVS and CDR2 FQNEAQ come from the germline V gene. CDR3 length equals 16 residues. V lost 5 bases and J lost 0, with 16 bases in between. The CDR3 region has the DNA TGTGCCAGCAGCCAACGACTGGGACATCCTAACTATGGCTACACCTTC. Encoded protein: CASSQRLGHPNYGYTF.

The chain links TRBV18 to TRBJ1-3; D gene ambiguous. The germline V and J ends were trimmed by 5 bases and 0 bases, with 11 bases remaining between them. The CDR3 is 15 residues long. Per the germline V gene, CDR1 is KGHSH and CDR2 is LQKENI. In nucleotides, the CDR3 is TGTGCCAGCTCATCTACCGTGATCTCTGGAAACACCATATATTTT. Amino acid sequence: CASSSTVISGNTIYF.

The table lists this clone with a few counts. CDR3 coding DNA: TGTGCCAGTAACAGGGTATTGACCAAAAACATTCAGTACTTC. Translating it yields CASNRVLTKNIQYF. V gene TRBV2 combines with J gene TRBJ2-4, with D possibly matching TRBD1 (6 bases). The germline gives CDR1 SNHLY, CDR2 FYNNEI. The CDR3 sequence is 14 residues long. Trimming removed 9 bases at V and 2 bases at J, with 14 bases between.

V usage is TRBV10-3 and J usage is TRBJ1-3; tentatively, D is TRBD1 (5 bases). The length of the CDR3 is 16 residues. In germline, CDR1 is ENHRY, CDR2 SYGVKD. V was shortened by 7 bases and J by 0 bases, with 16 bases between the two germline ends. The CDR3 protein is CAIKGPDSSSGNTIYF. DNA for the CDR3: TGTGCCATCAAGGGACCCGACAGTAGCTCTGGAAACACCATATATTTT.

The chain carries TRBV11-2 and TRBJ2-7, with TRBD2 identical over 12 bases. V trimming: 4 bases; J trimming: 0 bases; junction bases outside the gene matches: 13. The CDR3 is made up of 19 amino acids. Germline V CDR1 and CDR2: SGHAT, FQNNGV. CDR3 nucleotides: TGTGCCAGCAGCTCCCGACTAGCGGGAGCCCTTACGCTCTCCTACGAGCAGTACTTC. Amino acid sequence: CASSSRLAGALTLSYEQYF.

The rearrangement joins TRBV30 to TRBJ2-3; TRBD2 agrees at 8 bases. The V and J ends lost 4 bases and 4 bases, in that order; junction bases with no gene match: 19. Germline V gene lookup returns CDR1 GTSNPN and CDR2 SVGIG (reference sequence). This CDR3 spans 18 amino acids. CDR3 nucleotide sequence: TGTGCCTGGACGCGTTGGGGTTCGAGCGGGAGCGGTTCAGATACGCAGTATTTT. Its protein is CAWTRWGSSGSGSDTQYF.

This chain uses TRBV4-1 with TRBJ2-2; 8 nucleotides agree with TRBD1. V gave up 4 bases and J gave up 4 bases; unmatched junction bases: 5. Germline-derived CDR1 and CDR2 are MGHRA and YSYEKL. The CDR3 has 15 residues. The CDR3 DNA reads as TGCGCCAGCAGCCCGAGGACAGGGAGCACCGGGGAGCTGTTTTTT. Protein: CASSPRTGSTGELFF.

The chain joins TRBV5-4 to TRBJ2-1; D is possibly TRBD1 (5 bases). Trimming stripped 4 bases from V and 10 bases from J, with 18 bases between. Germline V gene sequence: CDR1 SGHNT, CDR2 YYREEE (reference sequence). This CDR3 has 14 amino acids. CDR3 sequence reads: CASSNAGPKSEQFF. The CDR3 DNA reads as TGTGCCAGCAGCAACGCAGGGCCAAAAAGCGAGCAGTTCTTC.

The table lists this clone with a count of one. The chain is built from TRBV2 and TRBJ2-6; D could derive from TRBD1 or TRBD2 (5 bases each). The germline CDR1 and CDR2 sequences are SNHLY and FYNNEI. This CDR3 has 16 residues. Trimming removed 5 bases at V and 0 bases at J, with 11 bases between. As DNA, the CDR3 is TGTGCCAGCAGTAGGGACGGGAACTCTGGGGCCAACGTCCTGACTTTC. Encoded protein: CASSRDGNSGANVLTF.

V usage is TRBV4-1 and J usage is TRBJ1-3, with D possibly being TRBD1 (5 bases). Per germline, CDR1 MGHRA and CDR2 YSYEKL. The length of the CDR3 is 15 residues. V gave up 0 bases and J gave up 3 bases, with 9 bases separating them. In DNA form, the CDR3 reads TGCGCCAGCAGCCAAGAAGGGACCGATGGAAACACCATATATTTT. This translates into CASSQEGTDGNTIYF.

This clone was seen just once. The chain has TRBV25-1 and TRBJ2-1, with 10 bases lining up with TRBD2. V lost 4 bases and J lost 0; bases outside the gene matches: 6. CDR1 and CDR2 (germline): MGHDK, SYGVNS. CDR3 length: 17 amino acids. DNA for the CDR3: TGTGCCAGCAGTGTATGGGTAGCGGGAGGCTCCTACAATGAGCAGTTCTTC. Translated: CASSVWVAGGSYNEQFF.

In nucleotides, the CDR3 is TGTGCCAGCAGCTCTCGGCCCCCAGCGGGAGACGGAAGTAATGAGCAGTTCTTC. This codes for CASSSRPPAGDGSNEQFF. The chain uses TRBV12-1 and TRBJ2-1; the DNA was not compared with TRBD2, the D call given in the table. TRBV12-1 is an annotated pseudogene. The length of the CDR3 is 18 residues.